The present entry profiles one TCR beta chain with its context. The antigen is not known. These data are taken from a study of OX40 agonist ivuxolimab in advanced cancers. Study context: It was permissible to have had prior anti-PD-1, anti-PD-L1 or anti-CTLA-4 therapy, and 40% had some.

Germline lookup yields CDR1 SGHVS and CDR2 FQNEAQ. The CDR3 has 11 residues. The V end lost 5 bases, the J end lost 9 bases, and 8 bases lay between the germline ends. Points from the study as a whole: Averaging showed that CD8+ T cells had more expanded clones than CD4+ did.

TCRdb's table, derived via immunoSEQ multiplex PCR, lists solely in-frame clones and lacks some. The data contain approximately 61,000 clones, about 90% of them singletons. This clonotype originated in an adult with an advanced solid tumor such as melanoma, head and neck, liver or kidney cancer. The chain couples TRBV7-8 to TRBJ2-1; D not certain. This material consisted of CD4+ or CD8+ T cells sorted from blood, taken in a trial of the OX40 agonist ivuxolimab. CDR3 nucleotide sequence: TGTGCCAGCAGCACGGGCGGTGAGCAGTTCTTC. This sequence encodes CASSTGGEQFF.